Described below is a single T cell receptor (beta chain) sequence and its context. Its antigen is as yet unknown. The assay was immunoSEQ multiplex PCR, and TCRdb's table has in-frame clones only and misses some. The sample has around 67,000 clones, about 80% seen once. The source of the sample is a study of OX40 agonist ivuxolimab in advanced cancers. Overall study findings and caveats: Clonal expansion from baseline to week 6 occurred in both CD4+ and CD8+ T cells. The mean number of expanded clones was higher in CD8+ T cells than in CD4+.

Sampling times: baseline, cycle 4 day 1, cycle 7 day 1. CDR3 length equals 13 residues. V was shortened by 1 base and J by 4 bases, with 8 bases between the two germline ends. Germline V gene data show CDR1 as SGHNT and CDR2 as YYREEE (reference sequence). V gene TRBV5-4 combines with J gene TRBJ1-2; no firm D call. The sample consisted of CD4+ or CD8+ T cells sorted from blood, taken in a trial of the OX40 agonist ivuxolimab. This clonotype was sampled from an adult with an advanced solid tumor such as melanoma, head and neck, liver or kidney cancer. CDR3 sequence: CASSLNRIYGYTF. The CDR3 coding sequence is TGTGCCAGCAGCTTGAACAGAATCTATGGCTACACCTTC.